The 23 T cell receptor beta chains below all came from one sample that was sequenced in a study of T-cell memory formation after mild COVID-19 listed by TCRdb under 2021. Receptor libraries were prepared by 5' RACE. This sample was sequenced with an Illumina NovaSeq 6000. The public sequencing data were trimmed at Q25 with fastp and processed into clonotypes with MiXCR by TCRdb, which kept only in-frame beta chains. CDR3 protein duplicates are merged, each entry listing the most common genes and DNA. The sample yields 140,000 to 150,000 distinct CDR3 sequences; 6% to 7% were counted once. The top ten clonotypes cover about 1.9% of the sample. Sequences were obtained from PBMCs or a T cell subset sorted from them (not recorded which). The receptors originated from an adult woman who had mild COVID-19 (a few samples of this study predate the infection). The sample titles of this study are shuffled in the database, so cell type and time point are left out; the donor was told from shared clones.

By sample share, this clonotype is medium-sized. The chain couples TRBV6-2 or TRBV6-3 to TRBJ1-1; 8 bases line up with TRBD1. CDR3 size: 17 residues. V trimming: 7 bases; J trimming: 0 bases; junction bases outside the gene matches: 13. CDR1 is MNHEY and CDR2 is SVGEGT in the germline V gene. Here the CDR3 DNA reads TGTGCCAGCACCCGAGGACAGGGAGTTCGCATGAACACTGAAGCTTTCTTT. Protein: CASTRGQGVRMNTEAFF.

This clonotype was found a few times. The CDR3 DNA follows: TGCAGCGTGAATCGGGGGAGGGACTATGGCTACACCTTC. Translated, it gives CSVNRGRDYGYTF. The chain employs TRBV29-1 and TRBJ1-2, with TRBD1 as a possible D gene (5 bases). The CDR3 is 13 residues long. V lost 6 bases to trimming and J lost 3 bases, with 14 bases between them. The germline gives CDR1 SQVTM, CDR2 ANQGSEA.

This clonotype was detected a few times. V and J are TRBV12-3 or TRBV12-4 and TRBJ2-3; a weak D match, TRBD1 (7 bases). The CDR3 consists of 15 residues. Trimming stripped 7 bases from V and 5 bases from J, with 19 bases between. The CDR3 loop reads CASIPGGSPRDTQYF. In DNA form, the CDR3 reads TGTGCCAGCATTCCAGGGGGGTCCCCCCGAGATACGCAGTATTTT.

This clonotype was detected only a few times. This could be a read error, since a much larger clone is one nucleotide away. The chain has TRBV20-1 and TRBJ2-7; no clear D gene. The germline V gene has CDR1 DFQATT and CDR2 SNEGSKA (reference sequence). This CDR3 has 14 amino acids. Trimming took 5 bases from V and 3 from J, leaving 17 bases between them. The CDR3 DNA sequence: TGCAGTGCTTTTAGGGAATCGGTTAGCTACGAGCAGTACTTC. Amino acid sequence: CSAFRESVSYEQYF.

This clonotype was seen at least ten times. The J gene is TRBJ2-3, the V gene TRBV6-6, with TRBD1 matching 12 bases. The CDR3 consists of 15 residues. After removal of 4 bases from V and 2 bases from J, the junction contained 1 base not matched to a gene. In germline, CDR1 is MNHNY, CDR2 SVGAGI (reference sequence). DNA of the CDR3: TGTGCCAGCAGTTTGGGACAGGGGGCCACAGATACGCAGTATTTT. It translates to CASSLGQGATDTQYF.

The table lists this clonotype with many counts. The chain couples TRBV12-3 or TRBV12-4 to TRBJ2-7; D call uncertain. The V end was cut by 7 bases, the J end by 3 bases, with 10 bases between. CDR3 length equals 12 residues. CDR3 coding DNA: TGTGCCAGCACCACAGACGACTACGAGCAGTACTTC. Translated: CASTTDDYEQYF.

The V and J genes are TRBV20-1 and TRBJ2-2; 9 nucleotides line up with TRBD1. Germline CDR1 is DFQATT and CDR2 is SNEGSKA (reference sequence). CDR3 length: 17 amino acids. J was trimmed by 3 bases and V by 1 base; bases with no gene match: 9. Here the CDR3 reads CSARANRGRRDTGELFF. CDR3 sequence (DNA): TGCAGTGCTAGAGCGAACAGGGGGCGGAGGGACACCGGGGAGCTGTTTTTT.

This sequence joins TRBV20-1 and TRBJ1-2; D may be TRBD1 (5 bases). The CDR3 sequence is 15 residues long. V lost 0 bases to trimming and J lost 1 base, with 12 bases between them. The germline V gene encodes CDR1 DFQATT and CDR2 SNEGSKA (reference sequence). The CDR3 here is CSARDESQGNYGYTF. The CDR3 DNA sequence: TGCAGTGCTAGAGATGAATCCCAGGGTAACTATGGCTACACCTTC.

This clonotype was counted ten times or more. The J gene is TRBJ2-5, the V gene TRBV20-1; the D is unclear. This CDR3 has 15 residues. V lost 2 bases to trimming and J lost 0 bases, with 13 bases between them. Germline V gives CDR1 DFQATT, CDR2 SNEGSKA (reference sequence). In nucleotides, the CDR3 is TGCAGTGCTAGACTCCCTTTCGGCTACCAAGAGACCCAGTACTTC. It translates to CSARLPFGYQETQYF.

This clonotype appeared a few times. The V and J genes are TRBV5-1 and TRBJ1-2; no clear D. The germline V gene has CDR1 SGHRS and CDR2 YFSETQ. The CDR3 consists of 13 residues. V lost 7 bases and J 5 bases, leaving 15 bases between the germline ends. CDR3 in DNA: TGCGCCAGCCTGGCGTCGGGTTGGTATGGCTACACCTTC. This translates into CASLASGWYGYTF. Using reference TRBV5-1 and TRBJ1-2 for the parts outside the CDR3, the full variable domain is KAGVTQTPRYLIKTRGQQVTLSCSPISGHRSVSWYQQTPGQGLQFLFEYFSETQRNKGNFPGRFSGRQFSNSRSEMNVSTLELGDSALYLCASLASGWYGYTFGSGTRLTVV.

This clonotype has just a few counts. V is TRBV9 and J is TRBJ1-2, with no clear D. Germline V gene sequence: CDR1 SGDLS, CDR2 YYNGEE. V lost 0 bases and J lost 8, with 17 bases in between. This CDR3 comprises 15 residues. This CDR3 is CASSVDYSPLGGYTF. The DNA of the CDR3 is TGTGCCAGCAGCGTAGATTACAGCCCCTTAGGAGGCTACACCTTC.

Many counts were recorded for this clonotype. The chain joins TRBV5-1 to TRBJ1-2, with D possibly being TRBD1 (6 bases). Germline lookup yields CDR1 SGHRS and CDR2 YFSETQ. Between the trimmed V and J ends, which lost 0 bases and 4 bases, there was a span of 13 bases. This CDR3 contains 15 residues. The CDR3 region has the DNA TGCGCCAGCAGCTTGGGCAGGGGCGCGGTCTATGGCTACACCTTC. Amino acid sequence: CASSLGRGAVYGYTF.

In DNA form, the CDR3 reads TGCAGTGCTACCCCCCCGACCAGGGGGGCAGATACGCAGTATTTT. It yields the protein CSATPPTRGADTQYF. This chain uses TRBV20-1 with TRBJ2-3, with TRBD1 as a possible D gene (7 bases). The length of the CDR3 is 15 residues. Germline V lookup: CDR1 DFQATT, CDR2 SNEGSKA (reference sequence). V shed 4 bases and J shed 4 bases, with 18 bases lying between them.

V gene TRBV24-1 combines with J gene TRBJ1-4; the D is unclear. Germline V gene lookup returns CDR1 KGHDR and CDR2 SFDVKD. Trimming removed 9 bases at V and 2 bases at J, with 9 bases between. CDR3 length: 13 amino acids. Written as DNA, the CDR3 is TGTGCCACCCAGGAGACGACTAATGAAAAACTGTTTTTT. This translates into CATQETTNEKLFF.

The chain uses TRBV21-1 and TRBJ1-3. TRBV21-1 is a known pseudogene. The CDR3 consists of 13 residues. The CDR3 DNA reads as TGTGCCAGCAGCATCTTCACAGGAAACACCATATATTTT. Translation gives CASSIFTGNTIYF.

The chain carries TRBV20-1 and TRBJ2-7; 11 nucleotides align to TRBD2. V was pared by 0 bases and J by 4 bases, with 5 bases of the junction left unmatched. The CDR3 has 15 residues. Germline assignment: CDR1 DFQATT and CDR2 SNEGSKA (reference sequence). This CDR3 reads CSARDLTSGRYEQYF. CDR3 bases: TGCAGTGCTAGAGATCTTACTAGCGGGAGATACGAGCAGTACTTC.

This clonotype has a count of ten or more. CDR3 residues: CSARATGRMNTEAFF. The CDR3 nucleotides are TGCAGTGCTAGAGCGACAGGGCGGATGAACACTGAAGCTTTCTTT. V and J are TRBV20-1 and TRBJ1-1, with 7 bases matching TRBD1. This CDR3 comprises 15 residues. V lost 1 base to trimming and J lost 0 bases; unmatched junction nucleotides: 5. Germline V lookup: CDR1 DFQATT, CDR2 SNEGSKA (reference sequence).

This chain's CDR3 is CASSLAWIRTSGGTDTQYF. CDR3 sequence (DNA): TGTGCCAGCAGCTTAGCGTGGATTCGGACTAGCGGGGGGACAGATACGCAGTATTTT. The genes are TRBV7-8 and TRBJ2-3; TRBD2 agrees at 14 bases. Germline CDR1 and CDR2: SGHVS and FQNEAQ. Trimming took 0 bases from V and 3 from J; bases not matched to a gene: 8. The CDR3 runs to 19 residues.

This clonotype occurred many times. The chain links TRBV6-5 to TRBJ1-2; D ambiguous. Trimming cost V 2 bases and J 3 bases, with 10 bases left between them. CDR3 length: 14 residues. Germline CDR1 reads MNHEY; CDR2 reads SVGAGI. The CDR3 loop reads CASSYDGGYYGYTF. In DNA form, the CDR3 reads TGTGCCAGCAGTTACGACGGCGGCTACTATGGCTACACCTTC.

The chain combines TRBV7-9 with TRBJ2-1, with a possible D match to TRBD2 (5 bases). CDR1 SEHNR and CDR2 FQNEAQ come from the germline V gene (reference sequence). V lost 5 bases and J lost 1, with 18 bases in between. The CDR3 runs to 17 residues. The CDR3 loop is CASSARWGSGSYNEQFF. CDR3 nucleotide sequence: TGTGCCAGCAGCGCACGGTGGGGATCGGGGTCCTACAATGAGCAGTTCTTC.

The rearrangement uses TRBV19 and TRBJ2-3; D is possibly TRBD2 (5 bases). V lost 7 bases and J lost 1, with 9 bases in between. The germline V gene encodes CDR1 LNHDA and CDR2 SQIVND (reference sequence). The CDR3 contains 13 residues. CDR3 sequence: CASMRAGTDTQYF. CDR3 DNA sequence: TGTGCCAGTATGAGGGCCGGCACAGATACGCAGTATTTT.

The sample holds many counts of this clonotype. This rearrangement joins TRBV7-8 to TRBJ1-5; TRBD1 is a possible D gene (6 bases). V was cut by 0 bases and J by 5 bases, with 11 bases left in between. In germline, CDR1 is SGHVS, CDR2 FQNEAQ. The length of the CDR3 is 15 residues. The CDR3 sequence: CASSLARTAYQPQHF. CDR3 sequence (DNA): TGTGCCAGCAGCTTAGCTCGGACAGCCTATCAGCCCCAGCATTTT.

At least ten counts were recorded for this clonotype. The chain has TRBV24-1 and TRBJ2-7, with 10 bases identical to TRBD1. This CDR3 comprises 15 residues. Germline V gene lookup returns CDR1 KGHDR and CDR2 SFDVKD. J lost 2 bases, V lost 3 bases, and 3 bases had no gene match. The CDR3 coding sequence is TGTGCCACCAGTGATCCTGGGACAGGGGCCTACGAGCAGTACTTC. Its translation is CATSDPGTGAYEQYF.